Sequencing of this T cell receptor beta chain was carried out in a study of cytomegalovirus exposure and HLA in healthy donors. Concerning this clone itself: The antigen remains unidentified.

60 Vbeta and 13 Jbeta primers were used in PCR. Sequenced by immunoSEQ multiplex PCR; TCRdb stores in-frame clones only, minus some. This sample has about 160,000 clones, with around four fifths found just once. Findings and caveats of the study: Previously analyzed data showed that most TCR beta V segments were productive at a frequency of about 87% or about 30%. Evidence from a later analysis indicated that most CMV-associated TCR beta chains looked HLA-restricted. Presence/absence analyses supposed approximately even sequencing depth among donors.

CDR1 and CDR2 from the germline V gene are MNHEY and SMNVEV (reference sequence). CDR3 length: 13 amino acids. V lost 3 bases and J 5 bases, leaving 11 bases between the germline ends. The chain links TRBV27 to TRBJ2-7; perhaps TRBD1 as D (5 bases). The clonotype originates from a woman between 50 and 59 years old in good health and CMV-seronegative. The source material was PBMCs. CDR3: CASSFGRVHEQYF. CDR3 bases: TGTGCCAGCAGTTTCGGCAGGGTCCACGAGCAGTACTTC.